The entry below gives a single TCR beta chain sequence along with its context. Its recognized antigen is unknown. Base-call qualities are not available, and no considerably larger clone is one nucleotide away. The trial excluded patients who had a history of autoimmune disease or who were on systemic immunosuppression. Peripheral blood for TCR sequencing was drawn from every dose cohort at baseline, at cycle 4 day 1 and at cycle 7 day 1. Samples were obtained from an open-label, multicenter, first-in-human phase I dose-escalation trial of ivuxolimab. Adults with locally advanced or metastatic melanoma, renal cell, hepatocellular, or head and neck squamous cell carcinoma were enrolled in the trial. Before TCR sequencing, CD4+ T cells and CD8+ T cells were sorted from peripheral blood as separate populations. Cut back by 5 bases and 0 bases, the V and J ends lie 11 bases apart. From the cysteine through the phenylalanine, the CDR3 covers 14 amino acids. The read is trimmed to its CDR3 DNA, 42 bases read in frame from base 1. From the germline V gene, CDR1 is SGHTA and CDR2 is FQGTGA.

This sample was included in a study of OX40 agonist ivuxolimab in advanced cancers. Some background on the complete study: Ivuxolimab was an agonistic, fully human IgG2 monoclonal antibody directed against OX40 (CD134), a costimulatory receptor. Intravenous ivuxolimab was administered to patients every 2 weeks at six dose levels: 0.01, 0.1, 0.3, 1.5, 3 and 10 mg/kg. Patients were allowed to have had prior anti-PD-1, anti-PD-L1 or anti-CTLA-4 therapy, and 30% to 50% of the dose-escalation patients had previously received checkpoint inhibitors. In the dose-escalation cohort, nearly 85% of patients were male, and the mean age was approximately 60 years with a range of about 20 to 80. The paper reports the monotherapy dose-escalation portion (N of about 50 patients) of the phase I ivuxolimab trial. Among the roughly 50 dose-escalation patients, about 20 had hepatocellular carcinoma, 15 or so melanoma, 9 renal cell carcinoma and 9 head and neck cancer. The purpose of peripheral TCRbeta sequencing was to test whether ivuxolimab changed TCR sequence diversity and led to clonal T-cell expansion. Three dose-escalation patients achieved partial responses, one with hepatocellular carcinoma and two with cutaneous melanoma.

Results and caveats for the whole study, not just this receptor: Low levels of normalized T-cell clonal expansion were also seen in some patients who did not respond. Antigen specificity was not determined for the clonally expanded peripheral T cells. At doses of 0.1 to 3.0 mg/kg, clonal expansion of both CD4+ and CD8+ blood T cells was observed from baseline to week 6. In the 0.1-3.0 mg/kg groups, partial responders had among the lowest normalized peripheral clonal expansion, particularly in CD8+ T cells. After ivuxolimab, expanded clones were on average more numerous among CD8+ T cells than among CD4+ T cells.

To sequence the TCRbeta CDR3 region, genomic DNA was isolated from the sorted cells. TCRbeta CDR3 regions were sequenced using the immunoSEQ Assay. The immuneACCESS repertoire file appears here via TCRdb, limited to in-frame rearrangements. These files lack a portion of the clones; in checked studies, under half of the deficit traces to unresolved V genes, and the cause of the others is not known. Within this sample are roughly 65,000 clones, with 90% of them counted one time only. The top ten constitute roughly a tenth of the sample. The sequence derives from an adult with an advanced solid tumor such as melanoma, head and neck, liver or kidney cancer. The chain uses TRBV7-3 and TRBJ2-7; a tentative D match to TRBD1 spans 6 bases. Sequences were derived from CD4+ or CD8+ T cells sorted from blood, sampled in a trial of the OX40 agonist ivuxolimab. The CDR3: CASSRQANSYEQYF. The nucleotides are TGTGCCAGCAGCAGACAGGCGAACTCCTACGAGCAGTACTTC.